This record covers a single TCR beta chain. These data originate in a study of human T cells and chemical hapten exposure. MiXCR, run by TCRdb on the RACE reads, gives a single entry per CDR3 protein. The sample includes fewer than 500,000 distinct CDR3 sequences, around 4.8% of them seen just once. Time point specified: patch test 1, 2 weeks after DPC sensitization. Treatment in this sample: therapeutic diphenylcyclopropenone sensitization with weekly scalp DPC. The V gene end was trimmed by 11 bases and the J gene end by 8 bases; junction bases not matched to a gene: 10. The germline gives CDR1 MDHEN, CDR2 SYDVKM. CDR3 length: 13 residues.

The sequence was collected from a woman in her forties or fifties with alopecia areata. Some clones in this sample may be carry-over from other donors' samples. Sequenced here: whole blood, sampled in connection with sensitization to the hapten diphenylcyclopropenone (DPC). This chain uses TRBV28 with TRBJ1-1; TRBD1 aligns across 11 bases. Here the CDR3 reads CAWGTGGRKEAFF. The DNA of the CDR3 is TGTGCCTGGGGGACAGGGGGGCGCAAGGAAGCTTTCTTT.